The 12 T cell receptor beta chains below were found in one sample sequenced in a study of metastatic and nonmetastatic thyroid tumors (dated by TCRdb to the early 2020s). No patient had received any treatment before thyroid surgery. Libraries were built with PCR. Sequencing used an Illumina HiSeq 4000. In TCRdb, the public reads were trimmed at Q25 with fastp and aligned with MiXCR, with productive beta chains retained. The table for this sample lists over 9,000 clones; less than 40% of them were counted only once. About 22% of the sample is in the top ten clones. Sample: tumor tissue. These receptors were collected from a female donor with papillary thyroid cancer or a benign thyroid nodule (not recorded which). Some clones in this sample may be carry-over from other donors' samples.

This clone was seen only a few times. The CDR3 coding sequence is TGTGCCAGCAGTTTAGGGCTCGCGTACAATGAGCAGTTCTTC. It yields the protein CASSLGLAYNEQFF. The chain recombines TRBV12-3 or TRBV12-4 with TRBJ2-1; D not resolved. This CDR3 region has 14 residues. V lost 1 base and J 4 bases, leaving 8 bases between the germline ends.

CDR3 protein: CAWSVRTGWADTQYF. The CDR3 DNA follows: TGTGCCTGGAGTGTTAGGACAGGATGGGCAGATACGCAGTATTTT. V gene TRBV30 combines with J gene TRBJ2-3; 7 positions match TRBD1. The CDR3 extends over 15 amino acids. V dropped 0 bases and J dropped 4; count of bases not matched to a gene: 7. The germline V gene encodes CDR1 GTSNPN and CDR2 SVGIG (reference sequence). Looking up the rest from reference TRBV30 and TRBJ2-3 gives the full variable domain: SQTIHQWPATLVQPVGSPLSLECTVEGTSNPNLYWYRQAAGRGLQLLFYSVGIGQISSEVPQNLSASRPQDRQFILSSKKLLLSDSGFYLCAWSVRTGWADTQYFGPGTRLTVL.

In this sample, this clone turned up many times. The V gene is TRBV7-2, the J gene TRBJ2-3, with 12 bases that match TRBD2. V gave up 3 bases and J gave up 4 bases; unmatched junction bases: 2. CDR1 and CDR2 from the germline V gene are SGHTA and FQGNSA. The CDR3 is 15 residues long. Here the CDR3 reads CASSFLAGGADTQYF. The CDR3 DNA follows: TGTGCCAGCAGCTTCCTAGCGGGGGGGGCAGATACGCAGTATTTT.

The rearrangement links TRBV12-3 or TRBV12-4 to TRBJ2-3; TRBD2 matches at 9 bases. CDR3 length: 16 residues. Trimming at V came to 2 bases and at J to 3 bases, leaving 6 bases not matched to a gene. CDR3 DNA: TGTGCCAGCAGTTTATCTCTAGCGGGATGGACAGATACGCAGTATTTT. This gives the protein CASSLSLAGWTDTQYF.

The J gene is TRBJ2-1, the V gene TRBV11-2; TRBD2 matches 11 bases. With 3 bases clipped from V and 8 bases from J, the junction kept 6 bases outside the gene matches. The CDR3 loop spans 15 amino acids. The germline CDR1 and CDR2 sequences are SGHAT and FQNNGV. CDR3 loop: CASSFTSGSEHEQFF. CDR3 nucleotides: TGTGCCAGCAGCTTCACTAGCGGGAGTGAGCATGAGCAGTTCTTC. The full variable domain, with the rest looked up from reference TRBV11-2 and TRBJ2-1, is EAGVAQSPRYKIIEKRQSVAFWCNPISGHATLYWYQQILGQGPKLLIQFQNNGVVDDSQLPKDRFSAERLKGVDSTLKIQPAKLEDSAVYLCASSFTSGSEHEQFFGPGTRLTVL.

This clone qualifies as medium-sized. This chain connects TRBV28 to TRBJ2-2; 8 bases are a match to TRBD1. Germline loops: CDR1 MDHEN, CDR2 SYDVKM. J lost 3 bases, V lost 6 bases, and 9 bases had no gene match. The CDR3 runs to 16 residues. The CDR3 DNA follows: TGTGCCAGCAGCTCCCGACAGGGACAGGACACCGGGGAGCTGTTTTTT. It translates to CASSSRQGQDTGELFF.

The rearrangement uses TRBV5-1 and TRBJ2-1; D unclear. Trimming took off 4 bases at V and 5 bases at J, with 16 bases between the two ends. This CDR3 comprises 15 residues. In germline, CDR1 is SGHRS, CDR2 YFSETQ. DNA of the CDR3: TGCGCCAGCAGCCCGTCCACCCTCTCGGACAATGAGCAGTTCTTC. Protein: CASSPSTLSDNEQFF.

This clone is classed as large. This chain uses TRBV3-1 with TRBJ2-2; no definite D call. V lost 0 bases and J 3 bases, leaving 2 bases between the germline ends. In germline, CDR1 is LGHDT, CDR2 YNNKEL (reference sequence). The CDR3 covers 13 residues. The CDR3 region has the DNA TGTGCCAGCAGCCAAGATCACACCGGGGAGCTGTTTTTT. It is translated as CASSQDHTGELFF.

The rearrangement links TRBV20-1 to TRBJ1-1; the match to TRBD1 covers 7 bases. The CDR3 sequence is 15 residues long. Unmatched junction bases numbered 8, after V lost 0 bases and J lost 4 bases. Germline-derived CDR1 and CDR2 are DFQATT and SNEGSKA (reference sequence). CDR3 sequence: CSARDPGRGSTEAFF. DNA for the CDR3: TGCAGTGCTAGAGATCCTGGCAGGGGGAGCACTGAAGCTTTCTTT.

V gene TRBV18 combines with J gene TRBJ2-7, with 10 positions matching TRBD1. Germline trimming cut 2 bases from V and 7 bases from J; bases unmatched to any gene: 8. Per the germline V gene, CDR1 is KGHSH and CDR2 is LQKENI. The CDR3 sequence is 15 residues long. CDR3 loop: CASSPTGQGPVEQYF. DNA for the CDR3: TGTGCCAGCTCACCAACGGGACAGGGGCCCGTGGAGCAGTACTTC.

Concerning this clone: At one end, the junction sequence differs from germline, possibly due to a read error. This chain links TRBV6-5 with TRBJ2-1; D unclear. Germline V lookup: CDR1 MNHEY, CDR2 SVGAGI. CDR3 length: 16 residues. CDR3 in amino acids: CASSYSLPSSYNEKLF. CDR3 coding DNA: TGTGCCAGCAGTTACTCGTTGCCAAGCTCATACAATGAGAAGTTATTC.

The CDR3, as DNA: TGCAGTGCCCTTCGGGGGGGAGCTCCCGGGGAGCTGTTTTTT. Translating it yields CSALRGGAPGELFF. The V call is TRBV20-1, the J call TRBJ2-2, with 8 bases identical to TRBD2. This CDR3 comprises 14 residues. V gave up 6 bases and J gave up 6 bases; unmatched junction bases: 9. Germline CDR1 reads DFQATT; CDR2 reads SNEGSKA (reference sequence).